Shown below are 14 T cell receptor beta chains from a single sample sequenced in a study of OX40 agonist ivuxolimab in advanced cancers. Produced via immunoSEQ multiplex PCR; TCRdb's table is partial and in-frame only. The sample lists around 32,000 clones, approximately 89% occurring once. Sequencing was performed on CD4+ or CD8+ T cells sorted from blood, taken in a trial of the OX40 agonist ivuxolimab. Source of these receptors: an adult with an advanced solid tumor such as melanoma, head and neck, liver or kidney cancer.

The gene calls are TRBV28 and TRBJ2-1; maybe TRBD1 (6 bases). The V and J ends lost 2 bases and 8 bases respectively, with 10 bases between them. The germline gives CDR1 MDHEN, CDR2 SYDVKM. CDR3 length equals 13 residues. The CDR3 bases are TGTGCCAGCAGTTTAACACAGGGAGATGAGCAGTTCTTC. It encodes CASSLTQGDEQFF.

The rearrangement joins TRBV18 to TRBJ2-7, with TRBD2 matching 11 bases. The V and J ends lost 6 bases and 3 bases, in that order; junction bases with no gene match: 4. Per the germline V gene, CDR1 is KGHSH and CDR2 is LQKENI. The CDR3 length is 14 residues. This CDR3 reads CASSGGLAVYEQYF. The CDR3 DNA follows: TGTGCCAGCTCCGGGGGACTAGCGGTCTACGAGCAGTACTTC.

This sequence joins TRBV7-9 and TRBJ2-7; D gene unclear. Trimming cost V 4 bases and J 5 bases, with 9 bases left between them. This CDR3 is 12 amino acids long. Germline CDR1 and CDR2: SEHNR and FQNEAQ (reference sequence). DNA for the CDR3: TGTGCCAGCAGCTCCCTTGTTGACGAGCAGTACTTC. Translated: CASSSLVDEQYF.

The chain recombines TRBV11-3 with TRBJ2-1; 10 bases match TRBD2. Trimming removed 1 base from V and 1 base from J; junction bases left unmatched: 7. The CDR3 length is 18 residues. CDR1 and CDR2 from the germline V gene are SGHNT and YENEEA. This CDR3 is CASSLGSSGSYSYNEQFF. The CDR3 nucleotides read TGTGCCAGCAGCTTAGGCTCTAGCGGGAGCTATTCCTACAATGAGCAGTTCTTC.

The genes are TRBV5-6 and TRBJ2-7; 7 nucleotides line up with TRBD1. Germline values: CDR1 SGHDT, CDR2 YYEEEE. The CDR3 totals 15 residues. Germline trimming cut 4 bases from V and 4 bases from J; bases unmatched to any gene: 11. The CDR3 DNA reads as TGTGCCAGCAGCCAACGCCCCGCAGGGGGTTACGAGCAGTACTTC. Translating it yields CASSQRPAGGYEQYF.

The CDR3 bases are TGTGCCAGCAGCCCCGGGGGGACTAGCGGGAGGTACGAGCAGTACTTC. Its translation: CASSPGGTSGRYEQYF. The chain couples TRBV9 to TRBJ2-7; the match to TRBD2 covers 15 bases. With V trimmed by 4 bases and J by 4 bases, 6 bases remained unmatched. Germline CDR1 is SGDLS and CDR2 is YYNGEE. The CDR3 runs 16 residues. The full variable domain, in which reference TRBV9 and TRBJ2-7 provide the parts outside the CDR3, is DSGVTQTPKHLITATGQRVTLRCSPRSGDLSVYWYQQSLDQGLQFLIQYYNGEERAKGNILERFSAQQFPDLHSELNLSSLELGDSALYFCASSPGGTSGRYEQYFGPGTRLTVT.

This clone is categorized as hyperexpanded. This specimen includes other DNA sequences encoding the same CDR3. CDR3 sequence: CASSYGGSYEQYF. CDR3 nucleotide sequence: TGTGCCAGCAGTTACGGGGGCTCCTACGAGCAGTACTTC. V and J are TRBV6-5 and TRBJ2-7, with D perhaps matching TRBD1 or TRBD2 (5 bases each). This CDR3 region has 13 residues. Germline V gene sequence: CDR1 MNHEY, CDR2 SVGAGI. Trimming took 2 bases from V and 0 from J, leaving 5 bases between them.

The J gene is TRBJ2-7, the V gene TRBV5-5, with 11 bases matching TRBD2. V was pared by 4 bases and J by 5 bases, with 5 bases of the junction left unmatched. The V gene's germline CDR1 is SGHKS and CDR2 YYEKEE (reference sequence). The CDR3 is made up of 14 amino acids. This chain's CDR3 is CASSPTSGGNEQYF. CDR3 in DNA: TGTGCCAGCAGCCCAACTAGCGGGGGCAACGAGCAGTACTTC.

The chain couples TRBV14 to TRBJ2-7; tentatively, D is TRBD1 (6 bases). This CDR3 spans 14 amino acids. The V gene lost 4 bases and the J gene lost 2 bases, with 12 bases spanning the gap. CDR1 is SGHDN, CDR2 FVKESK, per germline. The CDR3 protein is CASSRTGITYEQYF. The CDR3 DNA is TGTGCCAGCAGCCGTACAGGGATCACCTACGAGCAGTACTTC.

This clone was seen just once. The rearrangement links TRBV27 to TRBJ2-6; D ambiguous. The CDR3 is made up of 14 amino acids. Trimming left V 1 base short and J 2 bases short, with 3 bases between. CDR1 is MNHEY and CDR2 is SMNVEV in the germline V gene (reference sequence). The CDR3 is CASSLFPGANVLTF. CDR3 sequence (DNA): TGTGCCAGCAGTTTATTCCCTGGGGCCAACGTCCTGACTTTC.

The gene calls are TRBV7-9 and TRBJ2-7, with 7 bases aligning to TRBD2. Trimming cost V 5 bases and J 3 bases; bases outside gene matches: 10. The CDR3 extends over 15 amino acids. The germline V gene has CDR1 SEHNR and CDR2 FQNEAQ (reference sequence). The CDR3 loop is CASSPLSSGGYEQYF. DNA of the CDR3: TGTGCCAGCAGCCCCTTGAGCTCGGGGGGCTACGAGCAGTACTTC.

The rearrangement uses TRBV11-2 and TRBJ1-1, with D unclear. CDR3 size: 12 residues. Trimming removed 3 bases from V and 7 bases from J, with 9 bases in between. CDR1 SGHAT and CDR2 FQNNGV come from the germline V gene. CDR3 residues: CASSFNPIEAFF. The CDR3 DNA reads TGTGCCAGCAGCTTTAACCCTATTGAAGCTTTCTTT.

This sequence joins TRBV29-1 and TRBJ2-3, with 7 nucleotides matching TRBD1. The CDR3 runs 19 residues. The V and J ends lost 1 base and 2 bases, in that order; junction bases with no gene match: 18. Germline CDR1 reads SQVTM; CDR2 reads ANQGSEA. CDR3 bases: TGCAGCGTTGAAGCTGTGCTTATTTGGGGACAGACAATCACAGATACGCAGTATTTT. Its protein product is CSVEAVLIWGQTITDTQYF.

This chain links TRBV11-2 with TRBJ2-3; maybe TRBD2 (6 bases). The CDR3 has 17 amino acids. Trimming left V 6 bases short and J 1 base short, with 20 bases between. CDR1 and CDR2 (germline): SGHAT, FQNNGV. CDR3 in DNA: TGTGCCAGCAGTCTTAGTTTCGAAGGACTACGCACAGATACGCAGTATTTT. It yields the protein CASSLSFEGLRTDTQYF.